The rows below give T cell receptor beta chains drawn from one sample of a study of blood T cells in healthy people across ages. TCRdb reprocessed the 5' RACE reads with MiXCR, giving one entry per CDR3 protein. The table shows around 990,000 distinct CDR3 sequences, with less than 45% occurring only once. Material: blood. The receptors stem from a man between 18 and 35 years old in good health. Both conserved end residues are part of each CDR3. Fields, in order: V gene, CDR3 protein.

>TRBV12-3/TRBV12-4
CASSLRGTGDGYTF
>TRBV2
CASRWADNYGYTF
>TRBV20-1
CSARDTRGPPGEQFF
>TRBV4-3
CASSQDVRGRGGAEAFF
>TRBV3-1
CASSQVPGGEQFF
>TRBV20-1
CSALQGQGSTDTQYF
>TRBV4-2
CASSREGGTGELFF
>TRBV28
CASSLGVPGPYGYTF
>TRBV6-1
CASSEISGNTEAFF
>TRBV15
CAASSHRGSDTQYF
>TRBV20-1
CSALTEGVSPLHF
>TRBV11-2
CASRLVAAWMGEQFF
>TRBV3-1
CACSQSWVRPGGGPTDTQYF
>TRBV20-1
CSAPKGNYGYTF
>TRBV10-3
CAISATSGTTYEQYF